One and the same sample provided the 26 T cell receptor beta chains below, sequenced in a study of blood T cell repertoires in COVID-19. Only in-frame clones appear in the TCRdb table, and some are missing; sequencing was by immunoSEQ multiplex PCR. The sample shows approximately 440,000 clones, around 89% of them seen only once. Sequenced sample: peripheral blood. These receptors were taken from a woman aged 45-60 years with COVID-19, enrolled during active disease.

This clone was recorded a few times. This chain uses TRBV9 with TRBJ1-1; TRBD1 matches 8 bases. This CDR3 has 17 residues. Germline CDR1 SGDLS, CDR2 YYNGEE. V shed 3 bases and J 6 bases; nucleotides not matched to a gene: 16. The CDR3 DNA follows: TGTGCCAGCAGCGGCTACGGACAGGGAGGCAAACCTGCTGAAGCTTTCTTT. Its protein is CASSGYGQGGKPAEAFF.

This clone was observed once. The CDR3 DNA is TGTGCCAGCAGTTACGGGACAGTTAACACCGGGGAGCTGTTTTTT. This translates into CASSYGTVNTGELFF. The genes are TRBV6-2 or TRBV6-3 and TRBJ2-2; 7 nucleotides match TRBD1. The germline V gene has CDR1 MNHEY and CDR2 SVGEGT. J was trimmed by 2 bases and V by 2 bases; bases with no gene match: 2. The CDR3 is 15 amino acids.

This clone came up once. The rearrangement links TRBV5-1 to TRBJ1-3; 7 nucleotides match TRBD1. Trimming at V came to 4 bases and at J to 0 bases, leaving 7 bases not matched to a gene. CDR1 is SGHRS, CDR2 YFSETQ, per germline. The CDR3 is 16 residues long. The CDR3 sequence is CASSMGGTDSGNTIYF. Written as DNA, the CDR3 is TGCGCCAGCAGCATGGGGGGGACAGACTCTGGAAACACCATATATTTT. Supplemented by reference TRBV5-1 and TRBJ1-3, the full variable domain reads KAGVTQTPRYLIKTRGQQVTLSCSPISGHRSVSWYQQTPGQGLQFLFEYFSETQRNKGNFPGRFSGRQFSNSRSEMNVSTLELGDSALYLCASSMGGTDSGNTIYFGEGSWLTVV.

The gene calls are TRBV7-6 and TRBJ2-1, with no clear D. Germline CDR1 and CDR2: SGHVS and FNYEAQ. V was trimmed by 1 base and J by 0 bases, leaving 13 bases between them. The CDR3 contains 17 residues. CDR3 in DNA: TGTGCCAGCAGCTTAGGGTTTGCGAGAAGCTCCTACAATGAGCAGTTCTTC. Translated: CASSLGFARSSYNEQFF.

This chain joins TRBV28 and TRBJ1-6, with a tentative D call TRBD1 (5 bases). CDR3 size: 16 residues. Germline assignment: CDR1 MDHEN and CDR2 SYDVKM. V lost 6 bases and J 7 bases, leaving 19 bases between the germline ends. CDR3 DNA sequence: TGTGCCAGCAGCTCTACGGGGGAGTCAGTGAATTCACCCCTCCACTTT. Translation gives CASSSTGESVNSPLHF.

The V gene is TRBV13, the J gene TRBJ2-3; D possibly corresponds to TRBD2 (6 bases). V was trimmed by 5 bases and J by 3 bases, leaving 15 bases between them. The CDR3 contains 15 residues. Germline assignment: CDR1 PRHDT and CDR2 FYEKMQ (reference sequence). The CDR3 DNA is TGTGCCAGCAGCCCCGGGACCCGGGGGACAGATACGCAGTATTTT. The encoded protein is CASSPGTRGTDTQYF. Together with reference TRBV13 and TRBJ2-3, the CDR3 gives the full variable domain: AAGVIQSPRHLIKEKRETATLKCYPIPRHDTVYWYQQGPGQDPQFLISFYEKMQSDKGSIPDRFSAQQFSDYHSELNMSSLELGDSALYFCASSPGTRGTDTQYFGPGTRLTVL.

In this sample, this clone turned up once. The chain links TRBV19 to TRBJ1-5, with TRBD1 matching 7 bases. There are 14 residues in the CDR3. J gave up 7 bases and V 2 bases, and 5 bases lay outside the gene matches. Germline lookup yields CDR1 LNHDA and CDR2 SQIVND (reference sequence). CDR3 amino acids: CASSIKGAKQPQHF. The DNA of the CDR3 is TGTGCCAGTAGTATAAAGGGGGCGAAGCAGCCCCAGCATTTT. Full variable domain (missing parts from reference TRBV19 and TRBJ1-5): DGGITQSPKYLFRKEGQNVTLSCEQNLNHDAMYWYRQDPGQGLRLIYYSQIVNDFQKGDIAEGYSVSREKKESFPLTVTSAQKNPTAFYLCASSIKGAKQPQHFGDGTRLSIL.

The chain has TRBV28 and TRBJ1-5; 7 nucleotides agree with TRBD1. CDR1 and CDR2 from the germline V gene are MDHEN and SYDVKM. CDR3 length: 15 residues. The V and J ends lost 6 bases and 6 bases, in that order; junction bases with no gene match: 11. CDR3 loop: CASSPPEGAGQPQHF. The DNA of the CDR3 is TGTGCCAGCAGCCCCCCCGAGGGGGCGGGTCAGCCCCAGCATTTT.

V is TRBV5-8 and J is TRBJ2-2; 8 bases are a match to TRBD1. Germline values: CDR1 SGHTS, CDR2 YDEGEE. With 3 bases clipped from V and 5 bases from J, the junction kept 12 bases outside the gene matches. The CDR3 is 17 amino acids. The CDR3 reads CASSSLGSRTGTGELFF. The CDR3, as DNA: TGTGCCAGCAGCTCACTTGGGTCCCGGACAGGGACCGGGGAGCTGTTTTTT. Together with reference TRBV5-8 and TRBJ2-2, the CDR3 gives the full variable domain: EAGVTQSPTHLIKTRGQQATLRCSPISGHTSVYWYQQALGLGLQFLLWYDEGEERNRGNFPPRFSGRQFPNYSSELNVNALELEDSALYLCASSSLGSRTGTGELFFGEGSRLTVL.

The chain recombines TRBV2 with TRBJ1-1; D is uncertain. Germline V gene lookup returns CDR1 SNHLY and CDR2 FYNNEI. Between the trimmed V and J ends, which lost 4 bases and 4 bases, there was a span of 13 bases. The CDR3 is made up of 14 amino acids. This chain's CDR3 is CASSGQGLITEAFF. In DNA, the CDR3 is TGTGCCAGCAGTGGACAAGGACTTATCACTGAAGCTTTCTTT.

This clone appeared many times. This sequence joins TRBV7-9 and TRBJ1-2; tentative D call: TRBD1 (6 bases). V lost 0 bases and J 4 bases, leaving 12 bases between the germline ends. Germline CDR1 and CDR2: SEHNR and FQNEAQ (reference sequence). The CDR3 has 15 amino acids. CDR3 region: CASSLAQGTFYGYTF. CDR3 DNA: TGTGCCAGCAGCTTAGCGCAGGGGACCTTCTATGGCTACACCTTC.

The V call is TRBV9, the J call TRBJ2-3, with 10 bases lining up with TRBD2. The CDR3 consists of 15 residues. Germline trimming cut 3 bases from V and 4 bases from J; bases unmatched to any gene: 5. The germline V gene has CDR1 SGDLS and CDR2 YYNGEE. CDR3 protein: CASSGAGGLADTQYF. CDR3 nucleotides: TGTGCCAGCAGCGGAGCGGGGGGGCTAGCAGATACGCAGTATTTT.

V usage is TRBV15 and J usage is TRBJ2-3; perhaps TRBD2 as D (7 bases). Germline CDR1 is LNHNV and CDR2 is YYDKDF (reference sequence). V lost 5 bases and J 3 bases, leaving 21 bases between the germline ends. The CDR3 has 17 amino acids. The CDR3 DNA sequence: TGTGCCACCAGCCGCGGGGTGGGAGGGGGTCATACAGATACGCAGTATTTT. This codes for CATSRGVGGGHTDTQYF.

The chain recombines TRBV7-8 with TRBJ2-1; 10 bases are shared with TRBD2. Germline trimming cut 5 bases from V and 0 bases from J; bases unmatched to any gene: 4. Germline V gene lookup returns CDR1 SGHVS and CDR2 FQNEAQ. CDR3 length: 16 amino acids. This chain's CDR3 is CASSKRTSGSYNEQFF. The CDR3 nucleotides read TGTGCCAGCAGCAAGAGGACTAGCGGCTCCTACAATGAGCAGTTCTTC.

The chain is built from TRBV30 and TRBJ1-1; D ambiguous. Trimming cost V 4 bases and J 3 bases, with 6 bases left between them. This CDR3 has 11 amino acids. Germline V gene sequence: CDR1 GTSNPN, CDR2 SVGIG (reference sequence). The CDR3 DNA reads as TGTGCCTGGAAATCCTACACTGAAGCTTTCTTT. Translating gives CAWKSYTEAFF.

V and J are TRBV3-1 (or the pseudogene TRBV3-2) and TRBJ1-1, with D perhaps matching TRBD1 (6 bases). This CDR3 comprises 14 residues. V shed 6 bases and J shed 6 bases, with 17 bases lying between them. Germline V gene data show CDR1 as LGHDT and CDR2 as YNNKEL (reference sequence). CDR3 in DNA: TGTGCCAGCAGGGGGGGGGCTGGTTTAGCTGAAGCTTTCTTT. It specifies CASRGGAGLAEAFF.

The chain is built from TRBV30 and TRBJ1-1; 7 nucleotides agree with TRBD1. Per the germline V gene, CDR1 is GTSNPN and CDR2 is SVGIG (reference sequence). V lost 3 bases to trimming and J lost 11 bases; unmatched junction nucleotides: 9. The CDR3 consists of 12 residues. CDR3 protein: CAWREGARGAFF. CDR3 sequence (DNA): TGTGCCTGGAGGGAGGGGGCGAGGGGGGCTTTCTTT.

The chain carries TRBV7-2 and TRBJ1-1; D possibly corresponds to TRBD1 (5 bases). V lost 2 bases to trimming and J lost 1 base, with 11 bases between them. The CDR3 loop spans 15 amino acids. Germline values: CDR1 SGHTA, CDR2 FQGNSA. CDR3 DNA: TGTGCCAGCAGCTTAACTCAGGGCTCGAACACTGAAGCTTTCTTT. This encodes CASSLTQGSNTEAFF.

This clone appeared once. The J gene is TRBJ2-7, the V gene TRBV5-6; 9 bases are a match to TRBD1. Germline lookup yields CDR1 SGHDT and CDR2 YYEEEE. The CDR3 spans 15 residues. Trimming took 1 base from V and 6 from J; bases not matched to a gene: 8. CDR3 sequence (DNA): TGTGCCAGCAGCTTGCGAGGGGGACAGGGTACCGAGCAGTACTTC. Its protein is CASSLRGGQGTEQYF. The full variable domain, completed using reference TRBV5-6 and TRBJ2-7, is DAGVTQSPTHLIKTRGQQVTLRCSPKSGHDTVSWYQQALGQGPQFIFQYYEEEERQRGNFPDRFSGHQFPNYSSELNVNALLLGDSALYLCASSLRGGQGTEQYFGPGTRLTVT.

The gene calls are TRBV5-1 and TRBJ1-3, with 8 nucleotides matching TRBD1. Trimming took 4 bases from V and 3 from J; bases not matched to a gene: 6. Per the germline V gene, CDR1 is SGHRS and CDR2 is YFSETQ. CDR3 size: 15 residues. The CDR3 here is CASSPGQGGGNTIYF. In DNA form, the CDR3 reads TGCGCCAGCAGCCCCGGACAGGGAGGTGGAAACACCATATATTTT.

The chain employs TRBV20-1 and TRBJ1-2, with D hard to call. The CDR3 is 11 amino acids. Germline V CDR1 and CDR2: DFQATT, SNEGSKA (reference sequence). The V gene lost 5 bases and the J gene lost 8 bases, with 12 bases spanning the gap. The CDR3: CSAEGGLGYTF. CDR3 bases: TGCAGTGCTGAGGGAGGGTTGGGCTACACCTTC.

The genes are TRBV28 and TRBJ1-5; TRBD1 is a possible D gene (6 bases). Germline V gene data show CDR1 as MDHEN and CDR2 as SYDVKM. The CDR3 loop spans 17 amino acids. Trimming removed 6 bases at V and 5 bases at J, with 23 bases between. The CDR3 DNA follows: TGTGCCAGCAGCCTAACTACCGAGAGGGGGATGGATCAGCCCCAGCATTTT. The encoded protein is CASSLTTERGMDQPQHF.

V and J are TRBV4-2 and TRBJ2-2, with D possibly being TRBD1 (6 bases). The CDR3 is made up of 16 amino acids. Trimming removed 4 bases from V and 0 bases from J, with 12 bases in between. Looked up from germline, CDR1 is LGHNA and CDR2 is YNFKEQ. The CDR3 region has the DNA TGTGCCAGCAGCCCGAGGGGGAGTACGAACACCGGGGAGCTGTTTTTT. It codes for CASSPRGSTNTGELFF.

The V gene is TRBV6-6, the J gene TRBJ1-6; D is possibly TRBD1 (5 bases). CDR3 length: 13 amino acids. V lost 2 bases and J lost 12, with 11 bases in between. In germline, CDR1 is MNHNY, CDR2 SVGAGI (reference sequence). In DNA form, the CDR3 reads TGTGCCAGCAGTTACGGCTGGGGCCGACCCCTCCACTTT. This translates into CASSYGWGRPLHF.

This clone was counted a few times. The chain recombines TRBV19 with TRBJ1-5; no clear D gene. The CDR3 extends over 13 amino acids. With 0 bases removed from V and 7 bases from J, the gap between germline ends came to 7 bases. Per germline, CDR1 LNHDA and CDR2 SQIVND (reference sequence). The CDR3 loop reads CASSIDLSQPQHF. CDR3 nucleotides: TGTGCCAGTAGTATAGACCTCTCGCAGCCCCAGCATTTT.

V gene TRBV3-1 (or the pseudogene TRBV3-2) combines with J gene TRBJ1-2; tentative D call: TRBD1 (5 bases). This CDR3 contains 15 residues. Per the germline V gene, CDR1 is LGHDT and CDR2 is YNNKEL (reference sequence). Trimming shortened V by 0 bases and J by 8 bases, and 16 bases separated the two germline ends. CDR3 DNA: TGTGCCAGCAGCCAAGACCACGTCGGGGGATCCGGCTACACCTTC. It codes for CASSQDHVGGSGYTF.